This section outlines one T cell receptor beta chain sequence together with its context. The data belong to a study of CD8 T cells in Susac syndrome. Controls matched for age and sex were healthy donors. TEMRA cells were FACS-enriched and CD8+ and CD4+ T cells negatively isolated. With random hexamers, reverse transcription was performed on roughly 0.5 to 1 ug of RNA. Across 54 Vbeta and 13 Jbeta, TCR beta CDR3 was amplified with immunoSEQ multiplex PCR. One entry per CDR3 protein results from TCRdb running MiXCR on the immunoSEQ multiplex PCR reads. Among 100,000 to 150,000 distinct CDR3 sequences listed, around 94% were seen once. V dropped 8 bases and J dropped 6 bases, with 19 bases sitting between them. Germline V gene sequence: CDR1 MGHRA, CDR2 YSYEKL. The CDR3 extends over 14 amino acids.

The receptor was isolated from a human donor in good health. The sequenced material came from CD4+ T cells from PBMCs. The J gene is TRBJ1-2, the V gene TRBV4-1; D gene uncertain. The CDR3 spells CASQHPGRRDGYTF. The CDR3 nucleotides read TGCGCCAGCCAGCACCCCGGTAGGAGAGATGGCTACACCTTC.